This TCR beta chain was recovered during a study of PD-1 blockade in classical Hodgkin lymphoma. The germline CDR1 and CDR2 sequences are MNHEY and SVGAGI. V gave up 6 bases and J gave up 2 bases, with 14 bases separating them. The CDR3 loop spans 14 amino acids. All patients relapsed after autologous stem cell transplantation, and brentuximab vedotin exposure varied. The method was immunoSEQ multiplex PCR; TCRdb's version includes in-frame clones alone and lacks a portion of them. The sample holds over 3,500 clones, 50% to 70% seen once. Sequencing was performed on peripheral blood mononuclear cells (PBMCs), taken at baseline. The genes are TRBV6-5 and TRBJ2-7; D unclear. The receptor was derived from a human donor with classical Hodgkin lymphoma. CDR3 residues: CASSRIDITYEQYF. For the CDR3, the DNA is TGTGCCAGCAGCCGGATCGACATAACCTACGAGCAGTACTTC.